These 30 T cell receptor beta chains share one sample of origin, sequenced in a study of T cells in Graves' hyperthyroidism and ophthalmopathy. Amplified regions were TCR beta CDR3 sequences from RNA transcripts. First-round RT-PCR with HTBI primers amplified the TCR CDR3 region. One entry per CDR3 protein results from TCRdb running MiXCR on the multiplex PCR reads. The sample shows 95,000 to 110,000 distinct CDR3 sequences, 15% to 20% of them seen only once. The material sequenced was blood. The origin of the receptors is a woman in her forties or fifties with Graves' hyperthyroidism.

Many counts were recorded for this clonotype. The chain links TRBV11-2 to TRBJ2-7; a possible D gene is TRBD1 (6 bases). Germline CDR1 SGHAT, CDR2 FQNNGV. V lost 7 bases and J 3 bases, leaving 19 bases between the germline ends. CDR3 length: 15 amino acids. CDR3 sequence (DNA): TGTGCCAGCACCCCAGACAGGTGGTCCCGCTACGAGCAGTACTTC. Its protein product is CASTPDRWSRYEQYF. Full variable domain (rest looked up from reference TRBV11-2 and TRBJ2-7): EAGVAQSPRYKIIEKRQSVAFWCNPISGHATLYWYQQILGQGPKLLIQFQNNGVVDDSQLPKDRFSAERLKGVDSTLKIQPAKLEDSAVYLCASTPDRWSRYEQYFGPGTRLTVT.

J is TRBJ2-7 and V is TRBV20-1; TRBD2 is a possible D gene (5 bases). Trimming cost V 0 bases and J 0 bases, with 9 bases left between them. This CDR3 spans 14 amino acids. Germline CDR1 is DFQATT and CDR2 is SNEGSKA (reference sequence). CDR3 DNA sequence: TGCAGTGCTAGAGAGGGAGTCCGCTCCTACGAGCAGTACTTC. Its protein product is CSAREGVRSYEQYF.

At least ten counts were recorded for this clonotype. The CDR3 bases are TGTGCCAGCAGATCCCCTAATGAGATCTCACCCACGCACTTT. Translating gives CASRSPNEISPTHF. V and J are TRBV6-1 and TRBJ1-6; D unclear. The CDR3 runs to 14 residues. Germline V gives CDR1 MNHNS, CDR2 SASEGT. The V gene lost 6 bases and the J gene lost 19 bases, with 25 bases spanning the gap.

This clonotype was counted at least ten times. The gene calls are TRBV2 and TRBJ2-2; D not resolved. The V gene's germline CDR1 is SNHLY and CDR2 FYNNEI. CDR3 length equals 14 residues. V dropped 6 bases and J dropped 10 bases, with 18 bases sitting between them. CDR3 sequence: CASRLDSPRPELFF. The CDR3 DNA follows: TGTGCCAGCAGACTCGACTCCCCGCGGCCGGAGCTGTTTTTT.

The chain joins TRBV6-2 or TRBV6-3 to TRBJ2-2, with D possibly being TRBD1 (6 bases). V lost 6 bases, J lost 0 bases, and 11 bases lay in between. The germline CDR1 and CDR2 sequences are MNHEY and SVGEGT. CDR3 length: 15 residues. The CDR3 loop reads CASRLDSANTGELFF. CDR3 bases: TGTGCCAGCAGGCTGGACAGCGCGAACACCGGGGAGCTGTTTTTT.

This clonotype was observed at least ten times. The V gene is TRBV29-1, the J gene TRBJ1-4, with D possibly matching TRBD1 (6 bases). CDR3 length: 14 residues. The V gene lost 6 bases and the J gene lost 7 bases, with 18 bases spanning the gap. Germline V gene lookup returns CDR1 SQVTM and CDR2 ANQGSEA. CDR3 sequence: CSVSFGTRTEKLFF. CDR3 sequence (DNA): TGCAGCGTATCCTTTGGGACACGTACTGAAAAACTGTTTTTT.

In its sample, this clonotype was seen many times. The chain links TRBV5-8 to TRBJ2-5, with no clear D. The length of the CDR3 is 13 residues. The germline gives CDR1 SGHTS, CDR2 YDEGEE. V was cut by 7 bases and J by 2 bases, with 12 bases left in between. The CDR3 DNA reads as TGTGCCAGCGGCCTGGCGTTGCAAGAGACCCAGTACTTC. It specifies CASGLALQETQYF. The full variable domain, with the rest looked up from reference TRBV5-8 and TRBJ2-5, is EAGVTQSPTHLIKTRGQQATLRCSPISGHTSVYWYQQALGLGLQFLLWYDEGEERNRGNFPPRFSGRQFPNYSSELNVNALELEDSALYLCASGLALQETQYFGPGTRLLVL.

This clonotype was observed many times. V and J are TRBV24-1 and TRBJ2-1; possible D gene TRBD2, 6 bases. The V gene's germline CDR1 is KGHDR and CDR2 SFDVKD. The CDR3 has 18 residues. Trimming removed 3 bases from V and 1 base from J, with 18 bases in between. CDR3 nucleotide sequence: TGTGCCACCAGTGATAGACGGGTAGACGGGGGTTCCTACAATGAGCAGTTCTTC. As protein: CATSDRRVDGGSYNEQFF.

This clonotype was picked up many times. The chain combines TRBV4-1 with TRBJ1-5, with D tentatively TRBD1 (6 bases). The CDR3 spans 15 residues. CDR1 is MGHRA, CDR2 YSYEKL, per germline. Trimming took off 2 bases at V and 5 bases at J, with 13 bases between the two ends. CDR3 DNA: TGCGCCAGCAGCCAATCGACAGGTCTTCATCAGCCCCAGCATTTT. Translated: CASSQSTGLHQPQHF.

This clonotype occurred many times. V usage is TRBV5-1 and J usage is TRBJ2-1; TRBD2 matches at 16 bases. Germline loops: CDR1 SGHRS, CDR2 YFSETQ. There are 16 residues in the CDR3. J gave up 8 bases and V 5 bases, and 7 bases lay outside the gene matches. CDR3 in DNA: TGCGCCAGCAGTCCGGGACTAGCGGGAGGGCCCCATGAGCAGTTCTTC. It encodes CASSPGLAGGPHEQFF.

This clonotype has ten or more counts. V and J are TRBV7-8 and TRBJ2-3; 7 bases match TRBD2. V trimming: 5 bases; J trimming: 1 base; junction bases outside the gene matches: 12. Per germline, CDR1 SGHVS and CDR2 FQNEAQ. This CDR3 is built from 17 residues. The DNA of the CDR3 is TGTGCCAGCAGCCAACGACTAGCCCGAGGCCGCACAGATACGCAGTATTTT. This sequence encodes CASSQRLARGRTDTQYF. Complete variable domain (other parts from reference TRBV7-8 and TRBJ2-3): GAGVSQSPRYKVAKRGQDVALRCDPISGHVSLFWYQQALGQGPEFLTYFQNEAQLDKSGLPSDRFFAERPEGSVSTLKIQRTQQEDSAVYLCASSQRLARGRTDTQYFGPGTRLTVL.

This clonotype has just one count. The chain combines TRBV28 with TRBJ2-1, with TRBD2 matching 14 bases. Germline-derived CDR1 and CDR2 are MDHEN and SYDVKM. The V segment lost 7 bases and the J segment 9 bases; nucleotides outside the gene matches: 11. There are 16 residues in the CDR3. The CDR3 nucleotides read TGTGCCAGCAAAGGGGGGACTAGCGGGAGAAGAGGTGAGCAGTTCTTC. Translating gives CASKGGTSGRRGEQFF.

At least ten counts were recorded for this clonotype. The chain links TRBV29-1 to TRBJ2-7; D may be TRBD2 (6 bases). The CDR3 length is 13 residues. V was cut by 3 bases and J by 2 bases, with 11 bases left in between. From germline, CDR1 is SQVTM and CDR2 ANQGSEA. DNA for the CDR3: TGCAGCGTTGAGGGAGCGGGCACCTACGAGCAGTACTTC. Protein sequence: CSVEGAGTYEQYF.

The chain's CDR3 is CASTELGPRSQPQHF. Here the CDR3 DNA reads TGTGCCAGCACCGAACTGGGACCGCGAAGTCAGCCCCAGCATTTT. This chain joins TRBV6-1 and TRBJ1-5; weak D call: TRBD1 (5 bases). The V end lost 7 bases, the J end lost 6 bases, and 19 bases lay between the germline ends. The CDR3 spans 15 residues. The germline V gene encodes CDR1 MNHNS and CDR2 SASEGT.

This clonotype has only a few counts. V is TRBV13 and J is TRBJ2-1; weak D call: TRBD2 (6 bases). Trimming pared 10 bases from V and 0 bases from J, leaving 19 bases between. Germline lookup yields CDR1 PRHDT and CDR2 FYEKMQ (reference sequence). The CDR3 totals 16 residues. CDR3 region: CATSDPSASSYNEQFF. Written as DNA, the CDR3 is TGTGCCACCAGTGATCCTAGCGCGAGCTCCTACAATGAGCAGTTCTTC. Full variable domain (outside the CDR3, taken from reference TRBV13 and TRBJ2-1): AAGVIQSPRHLIKEKRETATLKCYPIPRHDTVYWYQQGPGQDPQFLISFYEKMQSDKGSIPDRFSAQQFSDYHSELNMSSLELGDSALYFCATSDPSASSYNEQFFGPGTRLTVL.

V is TRBV2 and J is TRBJ1-4, with a tentative D call TRBD1 (5 bases). V lost 4 bases and J lost 8, with 20 bases in between. The CDR3 sequence is 16 residues long. CDR1 is SNHLY, CDR2 FYNNEI, per germline. The CDR3 sequence: CASSASGADGAEKLFF. CDR3 in DNA: TGTGCCAGCAGTGCTAGCGGGGCGGACGGGGCGGAAAAACTGTTTTTT.

This clonotype occurred many times. The V gene is TRBV3-1, the J gene TRBJ2-7; a possible D gene is TRBD1 (5 bases). Germline loops: CDR1 LGHDT, CDR2 YNNKEL (reference sequence). V lost 10 bases and J 2 bases, leaving 18 bases between the germline ends. There are 14 residues in the CDR3. The chain's CDR3 is CATSSLRAPYEQYF. The CDR3 nucleotides are TGTGCCACCAGTAGCCTCAGGGCCCCCTACGAGCAGTACTTC.

As to this clonotype: A much larger clone differs by one base, so this may be a read error. The chain has TRBV14 and TRBJ2-5; D uncertain. The CDR3 contains 11 residues. CDR1 and CDR2 (germline): SGHDN, FVKESK. This chain's CDR3 is CANSHRETQYF. CDR3 DNA: TGTGCCAACAGCCATAGAGAGACCCAGTACTTC.

This clonotype was observed at least ten times. V and J are TRBV29-1 and TRBJ2-1; 8 bases are a match to TRBD2. This CDR3 comprises 14 residues. V shed 4 bases, J shed 5 bases, and the junction held 7 bases outside the gene matches. Germline CDR1 and CDR2: SQVTM and ANQGSEA. CDR3 sequence: CSVARTSIHNEQFF. The CDR3, as DNA: TGCAGCGTTGCCAGGACTAGCATCCACAATGAGCAGTTCTTC.

This clonotype was counted many times. The chain has TRBV10-3 and TRBJ2-2, with D hard to call. Trimming removed 3 bases from V and 7 bases from J, with 9 bases in between. Germline V gene data show CDR1 as ENHRY and CDR2 as SYGVKD. This CDR3 has 13 amino acids. CDR3 loop: CAISDLEDGELFF. CDR3 DNA sequence: TGTGCCATCAGTGACTTGGAAGACGGGGAGCTGTTTTTT.

This clonotype appeared a single time. This chain uses TRBV11-2 with TRBJ2-7, with 9 bases identical to TRBD1. Germline V gives CDR1 SGHAT, CDR2 FQNNGV. The CDR3 loop spans 15 amino acids. V lost 3 bases, J lost 6 bases, and 9 bases stayed unmatched. Here the CDR3 reads CASSFGLGQGVEQYF. CDR3 sequence (DNA): TGTGCCAGCAGCTTCGGATTGGGACAGGGAGTCGAGCAGTACTTC.

With respect to this clonotype: A much bigger clone sits one base away, suggesting this may be a read error. The rearrangement uses TRBV13 and TRBJ2-1; D is possibly TRBD1 (6 bases). The CDR3 runs 14 residues. V lost 5 bases, J lost 4 bases, and 12 bases lay in between. Looked up from germline, CDR1 is PRHDT and CDR2 is FYEKMQ (reference sequence). The CDR3 sequence is CASSPGQSYNEQFF. The CDR3, as DNA: TGTGCCAGCAGCCCAGGACAGTCTTACAATGAGCAGTTCTTC.

This clonotype appeared many times. The CDR3 DNA is TGTGCCAGCAGCTTAGTTGGGGTATGGACTGAAGCTTTCTTT. Encoded protein: CASSLVGVWTEAFF. This chain connects TRBV7-2 to TRBJ1-1; D unresolved. Trimming took off 1 base at V and 5 bases at J, with 11 bases between the two ends. There are 14 residues in the CDR3. Germline V gives CDR1 SGHTA, CDR2 FQGNSA.

This clonotype was detected many times. V usage is TRBV2 and J usage is TRBJ2-1; 14 positions agree with TRBD2. Germline V gene lookup returns CDR1 SNHLY and CDR2 FYNNEI. The CDR3 runs 18 residues. The ends lost 4 bases at V and 7 bases at J; junction bases unmatched: 12. The CDR3 is CASSAPGTGTSGGNEQFF. CDR3 in DNA: TGTGCCAGCAGTGCCCCCGGGACCGGGACTAGCGGGGGAAATGAGCAGTTCTTC.

The chain combines TRBV11-2 with TRBJ1-1; D perhaps matches TRBD1 (5 bases). The CDR3 is made up of 15 amino acids. Trimming stripped 5 bases from V and 5 bases from J, with 18 bases between. CDR1 and CDR2 (germline): SGHAT, FQNNGV. The CDR3 bases are TGTGCCAGCAGCGCCGCCGGGACTGACCTGACTGAAGCTTTCTTT. Translation gives CASSAAGTDLTEAFF.

This clonotype has ten or more counts. The rearrangement uses TRBV7-2 and TRBJ2-3; D unresolved. Trimming pared 5 bases from V and 6 bases from J, leaving 9 bases between. Germline CDR1 reads SGHTA; CDR2 reads FQGNSA. CDR3 length: 12 amino acids. In DNA form, the CDR3 reads TGTGCCAGCAGCCCGCGTTTGGATACGCAGTATTTT. Translated: CASSPRLDTQYF.

This clonotype has at least ten counts. The chain employs TRBV15 and TRBJ1-1, with D maybe TRBD1 (5 bases). Germline V CDR1 and CDR2: LNHNV, YYDKDF (reference sequence). The germline V and J ends were trimmed by 1 base and 5 bases, with 11 bases remaining between them. The CDR3 contains 14 residues. As DNA, the CDR3 is TGTGCCACCAGCAGAGCGGGGGGAAGGACTGAAGCTTTCTTT. Translation: CATSRAGGRTEAFF.

At least ten counts were recorded for this clonotype. The rearrangement uses TRBV28 and TRBJ2-1; D is perhaps TRBD2 (7 bases). Trimming shortened V by 6 bases and J by 9 bases, and 12 bases separated the two germline ends. The CDR3 runs 12 residues. The germline CDR1 and CDR2 sequences are MDHEN and SYDVKM. The CDR3 sequence is CASRGGLLEQFF. CDR3 DNA sequence: TGTGCCAGCAGGGGGGGGCTTCTTGAGCAGTTCTTC.

The sample holds many counts of this clonotype. CDR3 protein: CASSATSGGTDTQYF. For the CDR3, the DNA is TGTGCCAGTAGTGCGACTAGCGGGGGCACAGATACGCAGTATTTT. The gene calls are TRBV19 and TRBJ2-3; 11 bases agree with TRBD2. With 5 bases clipped from V and 1 base from J, the junction kept 2 bases outside the gene matches. CDR1 LNHDA and CDR2 SQIVND come from the germline V gene (reference sequence). This CDR3 has 15 amino acids.

A few counts support this clonotype. The chain has TRBV13 and TRBJ1-1; D not resolved. CDR3 length equals 15 residues. CDR1 PRHDT and CDR2 FYEKMQ come from the germline V gene (reference sequence). Trimming stripped 5 bases from V and 0 bases from J, with 13 bases between. CDR3 nucleotides: TGTGCCAGCAGCCCCAGGCACTTTATGAACACTGAAGCTTTCTTT. This translates into CASSPRHFMNTEAFF.